This T cell receptor beta chain was recovered during a study of blood T cell repertoires in COVID-19. Clones were read by immunoSEQ multiplex PCR, and TCRdb kept only the in-frame ones, dropping some. The data hold 150,000 to 200,000 clones, with 80% to 90% observed a single time. The CDR3 totals 15 residues. V lost 5 bases to trimming and J lost 3 bases; unmatched junction nucleotides: 7. Looked up from germline, CDR1 is SGHTA and CDR2 is FQGTGA. Sequencing was carried out using peripheral blood. This sequence joins TRBV7-3 and TRBJ2-7, with 10 bases matching TRBD2. This sequence originates from a man aged 45-65 years with active or convalescent COVID-19. CDR3 nucleotides: TGTGCCAGCAGCCCCTTAGCGGGAGGAATCTACGAGCAGTACTTC. This codes for CASSPLAGGIYEQYF.